This TCR beta chain was sequenced during a study of memory CD4+ T cells and cytomegalovirus serostatus (dated by TCRdb to between 2018 and 2021). Study-level background: The cohort included around 33 healthy adults from Belgium, of whom 9 were CMV seropositive and about 24 were CMV seronegative. To replicate a published TCR-based CMV serostatus classifier, the study sequenced CD4+ memory TCRbeta repertoires from a Belgian cohort whose cytomegalovirus serostatus was known.

V is pared back by 4 bases and J by 10 bases, with 22 bases lying between the germline termini. The germline V gene encodes CDR1 GTSNPN and CDR2 SVGIG (reference sequence). The CDR3 goes from the cysteine to the phenylalanine over 14 residues. The read is trimmed to its CDR3 DNA, 42 bases read in frame from base 1. Study-level results and caveats: For predicting CMV serostatus, the median bootstrapped AUC was 0.95 using the original framework and about 0.89 using a US-trained random forest. Only CD4+CD45RO+ memory cells were sequenced, in contrast to the original study, in which naive and memory CD4+ and CD8+ populations were covered. The results were interpreted as suggesting that the CMV-associated TCR signature is mostly present in the CD4+ memory repertoire. On the Belgian cohort, the classifier based on the original framework reached a median bootstrapped AUC of approximately 0.95, with a 95% CI of 0.76-1.00. Of 164 previously reported CMV-associated TCRbeta sequences, about 62 appeared in the CD4+ memory repertoires, each in one to five individuals.

Genomic DNA was extracted from sorted cells with the Quick-DNA Microprep Kit. Amplification of TCRbeta DNA was done with the immunoSEQ hsTCRbeta kit, following the protocol from the manufacturer. TCRbeta libraries were sequenced on an Illumina MiSeq instrument. From the authors' description of their analysis: After out-of-frame sequences were removed, 2,204,828 distinct TCRbeta sequences remained, averaging approximately 67,000 per individual. Each individual was scored using the number of 164 previously reported CMV-associated TCRbeta sequences that the individual carried and the total number of productive distinct TCRbeta sequences. A beta-binomial model was reimplemented in Python, and random forests from scikit-learn, run with default parameters, were trained on data from the US cohort. Classifier performance on the Belgian cohort was reported as the median AUC with percentile confidence intervals calculated over 10,000 bootstrap iterations. The immuneACCESS repertoire file appears here via TCRdb, limited to in-frame rearrangements. These files lack a portion of the clones; in checked studies, under half of the deficit traces to unresolved V genes, and the cause of the others is not known. Clone size and V and J calls were adopted from that table, with D and trimming inferred from the DNA. This sample holds roughly 60,000 clones; about 81% were observed only once. The biggest ten clones account for roughly 1% of the sample.

To note about this clone: The antigen this receptor binds is unknown. No base quality values were provided; no much bigger clone lies one nucleotide off.

A FACSAria II was used to sort memory CD4+ T cells, defined as single viable CD3+CD4+CD8-CD45RO+ cells. CMV serostatus was determined using a Roche Elecsys assay that detects serum IgG against CMV pp150, pp28, p38 and p52. After thawing, total CD4+ T cells were enriched by positive selection with CD4 magnetic microbeads. The samples came from a separate study whose specific focus was interrogating the CD4+ T cell memory repertoire. Following standard operating procedures, peripheral blood mononuclear cells were isolated and cryopreserved, while serum was kept at -80 degrees C. CD3-PerCP (BW264/56), CD4-APC (RPA-T4), CD45RO-PE (UCHT1) and CD8-Pacific Orange (3B5) antibodies were used for staining, and non-viable cells were excluded with Sytox blue.

Sequencing input: memory CD4+ T cells from blood. This sequence uses TRBV30 and TRBJ1-2, with the D gene uncertain. This clonotype was obtained from an adult in good health and CMV-seronegative. The base sequence is TGTGCCTGGACTAGGCAGGACTGGATTGGGGTCTACACCTTC. This translates into CAWTRQDWIGVYTF. With the rest looked up from the reference TRBV30 and TRBJ1-2 genes rather than sequenced, the full variable domain is SQTIHQWPATLVQPVGSPLSLECTVEGTSNPNLYWYRQAAGRGLQLLFYSVGIGQISSEVPQNLSASRPQDRQFILSSKKLLLSDSGFYLCAWTRQDWIGVYTFGSGTRLTVV.